What follows describes a single T cell receptor (beta chain). The antigen remains unidentified. This entry belongs to a study of chemoradiotherapy in HPV16-positive cancers. The V and J ends lost 3 bases and 2 bases respectively, with 20 bases between them. This CDR3 region has 18 residues. The germline gives CDR1 SGHVS, CDR2 FQNEAQ. Generated by immunoSEQ multiplex PCR, the TCRdb table keeps only in-frame clones and is missing some. The table records some 32,000 clones, 80% to 90% of them present only once. The study, taken as a whole, reports: In HPV16-positive patients, HPV-responsive T-cell expansion tracked better recurrence-free survival. Candidate HPV-specific clones and E7-related TCR motifs grew in tumor during treatment.

The rearrangement links TRBV7-8 to TRBJ1-5, with D unresolved. Here the sequenced sample was blood, taken from a patient who underwent chemoradiotherapy. This clonotype originated in a human donor with HPV-associated anogenital cancer. The CDR3 DNA sequence: TGTGCCAGCAGCTTGGGGATATTAGTCGTGTCGGGCAATCAGCCCCAGCATTTT. This translates into CASSLGILVVSGNQPQHF.